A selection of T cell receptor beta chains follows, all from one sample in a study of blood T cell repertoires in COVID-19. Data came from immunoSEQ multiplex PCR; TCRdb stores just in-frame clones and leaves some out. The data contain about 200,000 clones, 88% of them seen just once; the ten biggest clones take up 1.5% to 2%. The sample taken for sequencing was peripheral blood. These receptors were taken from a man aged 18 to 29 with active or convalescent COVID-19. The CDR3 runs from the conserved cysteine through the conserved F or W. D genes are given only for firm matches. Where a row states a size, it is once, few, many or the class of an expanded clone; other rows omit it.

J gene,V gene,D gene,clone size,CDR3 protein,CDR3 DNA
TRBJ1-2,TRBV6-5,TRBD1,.,CASRADREPNYGYTF,TGTGCCAGCAGGGCTGACAGGGAACCTAACTATGGCTACACCTTC
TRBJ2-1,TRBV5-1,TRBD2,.,CASSLVASGSVSNEQFF,TGCGCCAGCAGCTTGGTGGCTAGCGGGTCGGTTAGCAATGAGCAGTTCTTC
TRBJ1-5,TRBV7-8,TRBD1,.,CASSLPGGQPQHF,TGTGCCAGCAGCTTACCAGGGGGTCAGCCCCAGCATTTT
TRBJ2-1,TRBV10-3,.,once,CAISETSSSARVREQFF,TGTGCCATCAGTGAAACCAGCAGTAGTGCGCGAGTGAGGGAGCAGTTCTTC
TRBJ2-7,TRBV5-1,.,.,CASSLGGSSYEQYF,TGCGCCAGCAGCTTGGGGGGCAGCTCCTACGAGCAGTACTTC
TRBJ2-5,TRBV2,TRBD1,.,CASNNPPRGQGASYGTQYF,TGTGCCAGCAACAACCCCCCACGAGGACAGGGGGCTTCCTATGGGACCCAGTACTTC
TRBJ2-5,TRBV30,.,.,CAWKGATGVQETQYF,TGTGCCTGGAAGGGGGCGACGGGGGTTCAAGAGACCCAGTACTTC
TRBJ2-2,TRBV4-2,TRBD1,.,CASSQEYRGRGSGELFF,TGTGCCAGCAGCCAAGAATACAGGGGGCGCGGGTCCGGGGAGCTGTTTTTT
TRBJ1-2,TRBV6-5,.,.,CASNRAPGGNYGYTF,TGTGCCAGCAATAGGGCCCCGGGGGGGAACTATGGCTACACCTTC
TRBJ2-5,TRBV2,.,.,CASSDGGLQETQYF,TGTGCCAGCAGTGACGGGGGGCTCCAAGAGACCCAGTACTTC
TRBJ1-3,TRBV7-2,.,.,CAVGGSSGNTIYF,TGTGCTGTTGGGGGCTCCTCTGGAAACACCATATATTTT
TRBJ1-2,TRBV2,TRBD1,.,CASSDDRVLDYGYTF,TGTGCCAGCAGCGACGACAGGGTATTGGACTATGGCTACACCTTC
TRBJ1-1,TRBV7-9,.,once,CASSFHSTEAFF,TGTGCCAGCAGCTTCCATTCAACTGAAGCTTTCTTT
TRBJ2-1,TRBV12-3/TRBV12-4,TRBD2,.,CASSWGRAEQFF,TGTGCCAGCAGTTGGGGGAGGGCGGAGCAGTTCTTC
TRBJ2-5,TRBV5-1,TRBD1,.,CASSLDVTGGGGETQYF,TGCGCCAGCAGTTTGGATGTTACAGGGGGCGGTGGGGAGACCCAGTACTTC
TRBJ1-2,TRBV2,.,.,CASSENRESGYTF,TGTGCCAGCAGTGAAAATCGGGAGAGTGGCTACACCTTC
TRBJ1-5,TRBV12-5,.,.,CASGLGQGDQPQHF,TGTGCTAGTGGTTTGGGGCAGGGTGATCAGCCCCAGCATTTT
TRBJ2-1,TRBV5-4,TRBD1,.,CASSLDRGTYNEQFF,TGTGCCAGCAGCTTGGACAGGGGGACCTACAATGAGCAGTTCTTC